This is a list of T cell receptor beta chains from one sample in a study of T cells in tuberculosis. TCRdb's table, derived via immunoSEQ multiplex PCR, lists solely in-frame clones and lacks some. The table lists over 35,000 clones, about 95% of them singletons. Sequencing was done on a sample of PBMCs. All receptors come from a donor between 10 and 29 years old with latent tuberculosis or without tuberculosis infection. CDR3s include the opening cysteine and the closing phenylalanine or tryptophan. Fields, in order: V gene, clone size, J gene, D gene, CDR3 DNA, CDR3 protein. A D gene is named only where the DNA matches it firmly. Size is omitted from some rows. Given values are once, few, many or a class for expanded clones.

>TRBV11-2|NA|TRBJ1-6|NA
TGTGCCAGCAGCTCTAGGGGTAGGGATTCACCCCTCCACTTT
CASSSRGRDSPLHF
>TRBV7-6|NA|TRBJ2-7|NA
TGTGCCAGCAGCCTAACCCCCCGGGACACCTACGAGCAGTACTTC
CASSLTPRDTYEQYF
>TRBV27|NA|TRBJ2-7|TRBD1
TGTGCCAGCAGTTCGGTTGACAGGGCCTACGAGCAGTACTTC
CASSSVDRAYEQYF
>TRBV6-1|NA|TRBJ1-2|TRBD1
TGTGCCAGCACACAGGGGGCTAACTATGGCTACACCTTC
CASTQGANYGYTF
>TRBV28|NA|TRBJ1-6|TRBD1
TGTGCCAGCAGTTCTGGACAGGGGGGAACCTATAATTCACCCCTCCACTTT
CASSSGQGGTYNSPLHF
>TRBV4-2|NA|TRBJ1-1|NA
TGTGCCAGCAGCGTCCAGACAGGCGACACTGAAGCTTTCTTT
CASSVQTGDTEAFF
>TRBV6-5|NA|TRBJ1-1|TRBD1
TGTGCCAGCAGTACACTACAGGACAGGGGAGCTTTCTTT
CASSTLQDRGAFF
>TRBV7-9|NA|TRBJ1-1|TRBD1
TGTGCCAGCAGCCCGGGGACAGGGGGTGGCAACCGTATGAACACTGAAGCTTTCTTT
CASSPGTGGGNRMNTEAFF
>TRBV27|NA|TRBJ1-2|TRBD1
TGTGCCAGCAGTTTTATGTCCGTGACAGGGAAAATCTATGGCTACACCTTC
CASSFMSVTGKIYGYTF
>TRBV6-1|NA|TRBJ2-6|TRBD1
TGTGCCAGCAGTGGAAGCTGGGACAGGTTAAGTCCTGGGGCCAACGTCCTGACTTTC
CASSGSWDRLSPGANVLTF
>TRBV30|NA|TRBJ2-2|TRBD2
TGTGCCTGGAGTGTATGGAGCGGGGGGGCGGACACCGGGGAGCTGTTTTTT
CAWSVWSGGADTGELFF
>TRBV2|NA|TRBJ2-2|TRBD1
TGTGCCAGCAGCCCCGGGACAGCTAACTCCGGTGGGACCGGGGAGCTGTTTTTT
CASSPGTANSGGTGELFF
>TRBV27|NA|TRBJ1-5|TRBD1
TGTGCCAGCAGTCATGGGACAGGGGATCAGCCCCAGCATTTT
CASSHGTGDQPQHF
>TRBV5-1|NA|TRBJ2-7|TRBD1
TGCGCCAGCAGCTTGGAACCAAGGGACAGGGGGCCTTACGAGCAGTACTTC
CASSLEPRDRGPYEQYF
>TRBV7-8|NA|TRBJ1-2|NA
TGTGCCAGCAGCCCCAGGGTGAACTATGGCTACACCTTC
CASSPRVNYGYTF
>TRBV28|once|TRBJ1-1|TRBD1
TGTGCCAGCAGTAATCCCGGGACAGGGAGTGTGACTGAAGCTTTCTTT
CASSNPGTGSVTEAFF
>TRBV5-1|NA|TRBJ2-5|NA
TGCGCCAGCAGCTCTGCGGGACTCATGGGGGAGACCCAGTACTTC
CASSSAGLMGETQYF
>TRBV9|NA|TRBJ2-1|TRBD2
TGTGCCAGCAGCGGTGTAGCGGGGGATTTAGAGCAGTTCTTC
CASSGVAGDLEQFF
>TRBV2|NA|TRBJ1-1|TRBD1
TGTGCCAGTGACAGGGGCTTTATGAACACTGAAGCTTTCTTT
CASDRGFMNTEAFF